Listed below are T cell receptor beta chains from one sample, sequenced in a study of control samples from healthy donors and cancer patients. Assay used: immunoSEQ multiplex PCR; TCRdb lists only in-frame clones, some missing. The repertoire has roughly 130,000 clones, approximately 90% of them found once; the top ten carry about 3.2%. The sequencing input was blood. These receptors were taken from a man between 45 and 60 years old in good health. Each CDR3 is given with its conserved first and last residue. D genes are given only for firm matches. A clone size is listed for some rows: how often the clone was seen (once, few, many), or a class if it is expanded.

clone size	V gene	D gene	J gene	CDR3 DNA	CDR3 protein
.	TRBV19	.	TRBJ1-1	TGTGCCAGTAGCCCAGGGGACGTGGGCACTGAAGCTTTCTTT	CASSPGDVGTEAFF
once	TRBV19	TRBD2	TRBJ2-3	TGTGCCAGTAGCGGGGGGGTAAGCACAGATACGCAGTATTTT	CASSGGVSTDTQYF
.	TRBV29-1	TRBD1	TRBJ1-2	TGCAGCGTTGGGGACAGAGCTAACTATGGCTACACCTTC	CSVGDRANYGYTF
once	TRBV5-1	.	TRBJ2-5	TGCGCCAGCAGCTTTGAACAGCAAGAGACCCAGTACTTC	CASSFEQQETQYF
.	TRBV15	.	TRBJ2-6	TGTGCCACCAGCAGAGGAATGCCTGGGGCCAACGTCCTGACTTTC	CATSRGMPGANVLTF
.	TRBV5-1	.	TRBJ2-3	TGCGCCAGCAGCTTGGGTCGGGATACGCAGTATTTT	CASSLGRDTQYF
.	TRBV28	.	TRBJ1-5	TGTGCCAGCAGTTTCCGGAGGGCAGGCAACCAGCCCCAGCATTTT	CASSFRRAGNQPQHF
once	TRBV7-3	TRBD2	TRBJ2-7	TGTGCCAGCAGCTTTAGTGGGGGGGACTCCTACGAGCAGTACTTC	CASSFSGGDSYEQYF
.	TRBV19	.	TRBJ1-5	TGTGCCAGTAGTCAAGGACTCAATCAGCCCCAGCATTTT	CASSQGLNQPQHF
.	TRBV15	.	TRBJ1-2	TGTGCCACCATCGAACTCGGGGCATCCTATGGCTACACCTTC	CATIELGASYGYTF
.	TRBV28	TRBD1	TRBJ1-5	TGTGCCAGCAGTTTATCAGGGGGGTGGTCTCAGCCCCAGCATTTT	CASSLSGGWSQPQHF
once	TRBV28	TRBD1	TRBJ1-2	TGTGCCAGCAGTTCACACGGGACAGGCTATGGCTACACCTTC	CASSSHGTGYGYTF
.	TRBV7-9	.	TRBJ1-1	TGTGCCAGCAGCTTCCCGGGTCCCATGAACACTGAAGCTTTCTTT	CASSFPGPMNTEAFF
.	TRBV30	.	TRBJ2-1	TGTGCCTGGAAAGGGCCCTACAATGAGCAGTTCTTC	CAWKGPYNEQFF
.	TRBV29-1	TRBD1	TRBJ2-7	TGCAGCGTTGCTAGGACAGGGAATACCTACGAGCAGTACTTC	CSVARTGNTYEQYF
.	TRBV3-1/TRBV3-2	TRBD2	TRBJ2-7	TGTGCCAGCAGCCCAATATTAGCGGGGGGGAACGAGCAGTACTTC	CASSPILAGGNEQYF
few	TRBV10-3	.	TRBJ2-7	TGTGCCATCAGTCCCCTAGGTGGGAGGGGGTCCTACGAGCAGTACTTC	CAISPLGGRGSYEQYF
.	TRBV28	.	TRBJ1-6	TGTGCCAGCGGACTCGGGGGTAGCTCCTATAATTCACCCCTCCACTTT	CASGLGGSSYNSPLHF
.	TRBV10-3	TRBD1	TRBJ2-7	TGTGCCATCAGCGGGACAGGGGACTACGAGCAGTACTTC	CAISGTGDYEQYF
.	TRBV28	TRBD1	TRBJ1-2	TGTGCCAGCGGGGACAGCACAAACTATGGCTACACCTTC	CASGDSTNYGYTF
.	TRBV15	.	TRBJ2-1	TGTGCCACCAGCAGAGCAGTTGGGGTTTATGAGCAGTTCTTC	CATSRAVGVYEQFF
.	TRBV6-5	.	TRBJ1-2	TGTGCCAGCAGTCCCGGTGGGCCGGGCTATGGCTACACCTTC	CASSPGGPGYGYTF
.	TRBV6-5	.	TRBJ1-5	TGTGCCAGCAGTTACTCGGCAGGGGGCAATCAGCCCCAGCATTTT	CASSYSAGGNQPQHF
.	TRBV14	.	TRBJ1-2	TGTGCCAGCAGCCAGCTACAGGGTTATGGCTACACCTTC	CASSQLQGYGYTF
.	TRBV30	TRBD1	TRBJ2-7	TGTGCCTGGGCACGACAGGGGGCATCCTACGAGCAGTACTTC	CAWARQGASYEQYF
.	TRBV28	.	TRBJ1-2	TGTGCCAGCAGTTTAACGAGGGGCGGAGGGGTCGGCTACACCTTC	CASSLTRGGGVGYTF
.	TRBV2	.	TRBJ2-3	TGTGCGAGCGGGCTTTTTTTCAGGGGGACAGATACGCAGTATTTT	CASGLFFRGTDTQYF
.	TRBV3-1/TRBV3-2	.	TRBJ1-3	TGTGCCAGCAGCCAAGATTTCGGGTCTGGAAACACCATATATTTT	CASSQDFGSGNTIYF
.	TRBV6-5	.	TRBJ1-5	TGTGCCAGCAGACGTTCAGTCAATCAGCCCCAGCATTTT	CASRRSVNQPQHF
once	TRBV27	.	TRBJ2-1	TGTGCCAGCAGTTTAGGGCCCATCAATGAGCAGTTCTTC	CASSLGPINEQFF
.	TRBV18	.	TRBJ1-5	TGTGCCAGCTCACCGGGAGGGCACAATCAGCCCCAGCATTTT	CASSPGGHNQPQHF
.	TRBV10-3	.	TRBJ1-2	TGTGCCATCAGTGAGGGGAGGATCCGCCTAGAGACTTATGGCTACACCTTC	CAISEGRIRLETYGYTF
.	TRBV5-1	TRBD2	TRBJ2-1	TGCGCCAGCAGCTTCGGGACTAGCGGGAGGAGCTCCTACAATGAGCAGTTCTTC	CASSFGTSGRSSYNEQFF
.	TRBV5-4	TRBD1	TRBJ1-4	TGTGCCAGCAGCTTGGCTACAGGGGCTAATGAAAAACTGTTTTTT	CASSLATGANEKLFF
.	TRBV9	.	TRBJ2-5	TGTGCCAGCAGCGTAGGGGGGGGCGGAGAGACCCAGTACTTC	CASSVGGGGETQYF
.	TRBV7-2	.	TRBJ2-3	TGTGCCAGCAGCTTCTTAGCGGTGGGAGATACGCAGTATTTT	CASSFLAVGDTQYF
.	TRBV4-2	TRBD1	TRBJ1-2	TGTGCCAGCAGCCAAGATCCTACAGGGGGCGTCTATGGCTACACCTTC	CASSQDPTGGVYGYTF
.	TRBV12-3/TRBV12-4	.	TRBJ1-2	TGTGCCAGCAGCTCCCGGTTCGAGGGCTACACCTTC	CASSSRFEGYTF
.	TRBV6-5	TRBD1	TRBJ1-5	TGTGCCAGCAGTACGGACAGGGGGCCCAATCAGCCCCAGCATTTT	CASSTDRGPNQPQHF
once	TRBV29-1	TRBD2	TRBJ2-3	TGCAGCGCTGCCAGCGGGGGGGCTAAAGATACGCAGTATTTT	CSAASGGAKDTQYF